This is a list of T cell receptor beta chains from one sample in a study of T-cell memory formation after mild COVID-19. TCRdb reanalysed the 5' RACE reads using MiXCR and keeps one entry per CDR3 protein. There are under 450,000 distinct CDR3 sequences in the sample; more than 20% occur only once, and roughly 21% lies in the top ten. The sample was PBMCs or a T cell subset sorted from them (not recorded which). These receptors all stem from a young man who had mild COVID-19 (a few samples of this study predate the infection). Cell type and time point are not known. Each CDR3 is given without its conserved first and last residue.

TRBJ1-6 | TRBV5-1 | ASSFGRENSPLH
TRBJ2-5 | TRBV5-1 | ASSLVVDREIETQY
TRBJ2-3 | TRBV7-2 | ASTVGKGTDTQY
TRBJ1-2 | TRBV20-1 | SARVGRPMGYT
TRBJ2-3 | TRBV7-2 | ASSLVPIGDTQY
TRBJ1-5 | TRBV6-6 | ASRAISNQPQH
TRBJ2-5 | TRBV29-1 | SVALAGTQGAQY
TRBJ1-4 | TRBV18 | ASSPPVVEKLF
TRBJ1-2 | TRBV6-5 | ASSYSIGQSGYGYT
TRBJ2-5 | TRBV6-2/TRBV6-3 | ASSRGTRGRRETQY
TRBJ2-1 | TRBV6-5 | ASTQWGQGAYEQF
TRBJ2-1 | TRBV7-6 | ASSPSGWGADEQF
TRBJ2-7 | TRBV12-3/TRBV12-4 | ASSFVGPYEQY
TRBJ1-1 | TRBV24-1 | ATSEPGQGGTEAF
TRBJ2-5 | TRBV7-3 | ASSFGLVRQETQY
TRBJ2-7 | TRBV29-1 | SVEFGAPYEQY
TRBJ1-1 | TRBV9 | ASSVGGEGEAF
TRBJ2-1 | TRBV7-8 | ASSWESVYNEQF
TRBJ1-2 | TRBV20-1 | SARVGGRQTGGVNYGYT
TRBJ1-2 | TRBV2 | ASSFRDSFNYGYT
TRBJ1-2 | TRBV20-1 | SASGSARGAGGYT
TRBJ2-7 | TRBV3-1 | ASSPGPREQY
TRBJ1-3 | TRBV10-3 | ATTGSGNTIY
TRBJ2-1 | TRBV6-4 | ASSGGRSEQF
TRBJ2-1 | TRBV29-1 | SVVWENSYNEQF
TRBJ1-2 | TRBV3-1 | ASSQIREYGYT